This TCR beta chain comes out of a study of T cells in Graves' hyperthyroidism and ophthalmopathy. It was RNA transcripts that yielded the amplified TCR beta CDR3 regions. Primed by the HTBI set, a first-round RT-PCR was run on the TCR CDR3. TCRdb passed the multiplex PCR reads through MiXCR, listing each CDR3 protein once. In the table there are a few hundred thousand distinct CDR3 sequences, around 16% of which are singletons. Hyperthyroidism was newly diagnosed in patients aged 18 to 65 (duration under 2 months). The sample holds many counts of this clonotype. Germline CDR1 is SGHKS and CDR2 is YYEKEE (reference sequence). There are 15 residues in the CDR3. With V trimmed by 4 bases and J by 0 bases, 4 bases remained unmatched.

The chain joins TRBV5-5 to TRBJ2-1; 7 nucleotides line up with TRBD1. Material for sequencing was blood. The sequence derives from a woman aged 25 to 39 with Graves' hyperthyroidism. The CDR3 sequence is CASSTQGNSYNEQFF. CDR3 in DNA: TGTGCCAGCAGCACACAGGGGAACTCCTACAATGAGCAGTTCTTC.